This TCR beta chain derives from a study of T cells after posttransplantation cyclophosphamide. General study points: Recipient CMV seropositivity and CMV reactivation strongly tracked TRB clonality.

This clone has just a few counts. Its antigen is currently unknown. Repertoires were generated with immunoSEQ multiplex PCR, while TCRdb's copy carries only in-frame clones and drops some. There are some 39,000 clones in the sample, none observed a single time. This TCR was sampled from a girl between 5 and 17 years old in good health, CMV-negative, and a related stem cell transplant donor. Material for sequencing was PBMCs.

CDR3 sequence reads: CASSQDLYQETQYF. The CDR3 DNA reads as TGCGCCAGCAGCCAAGATCTATACCAAGAGACCCAGTACTTC. This sequence joins TRBV4-1 and TRBJ2-5; D gene unclear. This CDR3 is 14 amino acids long. Germline CDR1 reads MGHRA; CDR2 reads YSYEKL. V gave up 0 bases and J gave up 0 bases, with 5 bases separating them.